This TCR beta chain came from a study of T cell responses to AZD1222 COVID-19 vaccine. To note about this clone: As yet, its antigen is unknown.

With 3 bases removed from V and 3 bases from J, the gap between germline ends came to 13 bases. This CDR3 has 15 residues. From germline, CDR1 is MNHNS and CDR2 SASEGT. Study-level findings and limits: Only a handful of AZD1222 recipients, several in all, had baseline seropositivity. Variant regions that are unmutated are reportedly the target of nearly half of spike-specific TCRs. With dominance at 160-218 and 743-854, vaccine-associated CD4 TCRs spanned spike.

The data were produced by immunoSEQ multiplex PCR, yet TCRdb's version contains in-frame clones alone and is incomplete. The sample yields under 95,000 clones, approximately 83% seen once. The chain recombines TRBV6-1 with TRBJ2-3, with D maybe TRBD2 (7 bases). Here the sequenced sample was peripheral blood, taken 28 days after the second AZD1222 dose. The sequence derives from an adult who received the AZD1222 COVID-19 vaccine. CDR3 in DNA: TGTGCCAGCAGTGACCGTGGGGGGGCGACAGATACGCAGTATTTT. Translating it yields CASSDRGGATDTQYF.